What follows describes a single TCR beta chain. Generated by immunoSEQ multiplex PCR, the TCRdb table keeps only in-frame clones and is missing some. The sample records 75,000 to 95,000 clones, around 93% being singletons. The sample originates from a study of OX40 agonist ivuxolimab in advanced cancers. The CDR3 extends over 14 amino acids. Trimming removed 5 bases at V and 8 bases at J, with 16 bases between. From germline, CDR1 is SGHNT and CDR2 YENEEA. The clonotype originates from an adult with an advanced solid tumor such as melanoma, head and neck, liver or kidney cancer. The source was CD4+ or CD8+ T cells sorted from blood, collected in a trial of the OX40 agonist ivuxolimab. V usage is TRBV11-3 and J usage is TRBJ2-4, with D perhaps TRBD2 (5 bases). CDR3 protein: CASSHRLDGDIQYF. The CDR3 bases are TGTGCCAGCAGCCATAGGCTCGACGGGGACATTCAGTACTTC.